This T cell receptor (beta chain) is drawn from a study of beta chain features in type 1 diabetes. Study summary: There were 107,917,701 sorted cells examined across all samples.

This clone was detected only once. A single heparinised draw of approximately 110 mL on average was taken per donor. Sorted populations all exceeded 95% purity. Every bit of the isolated RNA underwent reverse transcription, so sequencing read expressed TCRB transcripts. The data were produced by immunoSEQ multiplex PCR, yet TCRdb's version contains in-frame clones alone and is incomplete. The profile shows approximately 340,000 clones, around 16% of them singletons. This CDR3 has 18 amino acids. V lost 0 bases, J lost 3 bases, and 7 bases stayed unmatched. Per the germline V gene, CDR1 is SGHRS and CDR2 is YFSETQ.

The clonotype was recovered from a woman aged 18-29 years in good health. The chain has TRBV5-1 and TRBJ2-2, with 11 bases aligning to TRBD2. Source material: naive CD4+ T cells from blood. Here the CDR3 DNA reads TGCGCCAGCAGCTTGGTCCGGCTAGCGGGAGGTGACACCGGGGAGCTGTTTTTT. Translation gives CASSLVRLAGGDTGELFF.